This TCR beta chain came from a study of shared clonotypes between healthy human individuals (dated by TCRdb to about 2020). In terms of the full investigation: The cohort included three men and two women between 18 and 49 years of age. To increase sequencing depth and limit assay-specific biases, TCR repertoire library preparation and sequencing were carried out by different laboratories using diverse techniques. Between about 0.94 and 8.9 billion PBMCs per donor were obtained by leukapheresis. Per donor, three plates each were used for CD4 naive and CD4 memory, two for CD8 naive, and one for CD8 memory. The study deeply sequenced blood TCR repertoires of five healthy adults to estimate repertoire size and the extent of clonotype sharing between individuals.

Using the deep immunoSEQ assay, multiplex PCR amplified TCR CDR3 regions from genomic DNA. Extracted genomic DNA from each cell subset was spread evenly across all wells of several immunoSEQ 96-well plates, with each plate serving as a replicate. Each replicate PCR for sorted subsets received about 200 ng genomic DNA, equal to about 30,000 T cell genomes. Purified libraries were measured with a Qubit 3.0 fluorometer, size-checked on a Bioanalyzer 2100, and measured again with the KAPA Library Quantification kit. Each immunoSEQ 96-well plate was sequenced on its own single-read 150-cycle Illumina NextSeq 550 flow cell. Processing in the source paper ran as follows. Because the immunoSEQ output included only junctional sequences and no quality scores, the filtering could not be the same as the filtering used for full-length reads. To assign V/J genes and CDR3, sequences were annotated against IMGT germline references using PyIR, a Python wrapper for IgBLAST v1.9. Reads were removed for weak V/J assignments (E-value above 1e-6), missing CDR3, stop codons, out-of-frame junctions, or ambiguous translated residues. V3J clonotypes were defined as sequences sharing the same inferred V gene, J gene, and CDR3 amino acid sequence. The percentage overlap between two repertoires was calculated by dividing the number of shared unique clonotypes by the size of the smaller repertoire. Repertoire richness was assessed with RTK rarefaction, the Chao1 estimator, and Recon v2.1 estimates of unobserved clonotypes. For all TCRbeta clonotypes obtained by the gDNA method from a few donors, generation probabilities were computed with OLGA. In TCRdb, the immuneACCESS table is reduced to in-frame sequences with V and J assigned. These tables do not hold every clone; where another copy was compared, an unresolved V gene accounts for under half, and the others remain unexplained. For V, J and clone size, that table is used; D and trimming come from the DNA. This sample lists 170,000 or so clones; 66% were detected once. The top ten hold 8% to 13% of the sample.

The research as a whole found: Approximately 4.8% of naive CD4, around 3.6% of naive CD8, approximately 2% of memory CD4, and more than 0.35% of memory CD8 clonotypes were shared across several donors. Rarefaction of sorted-subset datasets indicated incomplete sequencing despite the large sequencing depth. Compared with non-shared clonotypes, the clonotypes found in all four sorted-subset donors had higher generation probabilities. Only blood was sampled, and tissue TCR repertoires likely differ from those in blood. Based on pairwise subsampling, the degree of clonotype sharing among donors was expected to be affected by sequencing depth. Naive subsets generally had larger estimated clonotype richness than memory subsets. Because the study included only a small number of donors, the genetic and exposure-history diversity represented was limited.

Turning to this clone: No antigen is known for it. No quality values exist for individual bases; no much larger clone is one base distant.

The donors were healthy, HIV-negative adults with no recently reported acute infections or vaccinations. Every donor was a Caucasian adult residing in Nashville, Tennessee, USA. CD4+ T cells were enriched through magnetic negative selection, after which naive cells were positively selected on CD45RA and the remaining negative fraction served as the memory subset. Blood was obtained by leukapheresis, after which PBMCs were separated by Ficoll-Histopaque density gradient centrifugation and cryopreserved in liquid nitrogen vapor phase. Purity and quantity of every magnetically sorted T cell population were checked by analytical flow cytometry. Genomic DNA was isolated from every sorted fraction and measured by UV absorbance on a Nanodrop 2000c. The CDR3 spans 16 residues, from the cysteine through the phenylalanine. Only the CDR3 DNA is retained, 48 bases long and in frame from the first base. For CDR1 and CDR2, the germline V gene lists MDHEN and SYDVKM. V drops 6 bases and J drops 5 bases, leaving 23 bases in between.

This receptor was identified in a man aged 30-40 years in good health. The chain was built from TRBV28 and TRBJ2-7; 6 matching bases give a weak D call of TRBD1. Material for sequencing was memory CD4+ T cells sorted from blood. The sample's cell subset or site label, in plain terms: CD45RA-negative fraction. CDR3 region: CASSLPHRVNLHEQYF. Read as DNA, the sequence is TGTGCCAGCAGCCTTCCCCACAGGGTTAATCTCCACGAGCAGTACTTC.